A single sample gave rise to the 9 T cell receptor beta chains below, sequenced in a study of T-cell memory formation after mild COVID-19. TCRdb re-called the 5' RACE reads through MiXCR, storing one row per CDR3 protein. The sample lists 170,000 or so distinct CDR3 sequences, around a fifth occurring once. The sample consisted of PBMCs or a T cell subset sorted from them (not recorded which). Receptor source: an adult woman who had mild COVID-19 (a few samples of this study predate the infection). Cell type and time point are not known.

This clonotype was seen only a few times. This chain uses TRBV6-5 with TRBJ1-2, with D perhaps TRBD1 (5 bases). The V end was cut by 6 bases, the J end by 8 bases, with 13 bases between. This CDR3 region has 12 residues. CDR1 is MNHEY, CDR2 SVGAGI, per germline. CDR3 nucleotides: TGTGCCAGCAGACATCCATCAGGGGGCTACACCTTC. It codes for CASRHPSGGYTF.

The genes are TRBV20-1 and TRBJ1-1, with D uncertain. The V gene's germline CDR1 is DFQATT and CDR2 SNEGSKA (reference sequence). Trimming left V 6 bases short and J 1 base short, with 12 bases between. The CDR3 covers 13 residues. CDR3 in amino acids: CSAGKDGNTEAFF. CDR3 sequence (DNA): TGCAGTGCCGGAAAGGACGGGAACACTGAAGCTTTCTTT.

This chain connects TRBV7-2 to TRBJ2-7; TRBD2 aligns across 8 bases. Germline CDR1 SGHTA, CDR2 FQGNSA. The CDR3 runs 14 residues. The V segment lost 5 bases and the J segment 4 bases; nucleotides outside the gene matches: 7. The CDR3 region has the DNA TGTGCCAGCAGCCCGATAACTAGCGGTTACGAGCAGTACTTC. Translated, it gives CASSPITSGYEQYF.

This clonotype has more than one count but fewer than ten. The chain employs TRBV3-1 and TRBJ2-5; TRBD1 matches at 7 bases. In germline, CDR1 is LGHDT, CDR2 YNNKEL (reference sequence). V lost 5 bases to trimming and J lost 1 base; unmatched junction nucleotides: 4. CDR3 length: 14 residues. The CDR3: CASSEGQFQETQYF. The CDR3 coding sequence is TGTGCCAGCAGCGAGGGACAGTTCCAAGAGACCCAGTACTTC.

In its sample, this clonotype was seen a few times. J is TRBJ2-6 and V is TRBV12-3 or TRBV12-4; unclear D gene. This CDR3 is built from 16 residues. Trimming left V 1 base short and J 1 base short, with 8 bases between. The CDR3 reads CASSLDYYSGANVLTF. The CDR3 nucleotides are TGTGCCAGCAGTTTAGACTACTATTCTGGGGCCAACGTCCTGACTTTC.

This clonotype has more than one count but fewer than ten. The V and J genes are TRBV27 and TRBJ1-5, with D unresolved. Germline V CDR1 and CDR2: MNHEY, SMNVEV (reference sequence). Trimming took off 6 bases at V and 0 bases at J, with 3 bases between the two ends. CDR3 length: 12 residues. The CDR3 loop is CASRTSNQPQHF. Here the CDR3 DNA reads TGTGCCAGCAGAACTAGCAATCAGCCCCAGCATTTT.

Details on this clonotype: The junction and the germline gene differ at one end; a read error may be behind it. The genes are TRBV12-3 or TRBV12-4 and TRBJ1-4, with D uncertain. The CDR3 length is 13 residues. The CDR3 reads CASSLESSEKLFF. CDR3 nucleotides: TGTGCCAGCAGCTTAGAGAGCAGTGAAAAACTGTTTTTT.

CDR3 residues: CASSLASGVSGDTQYF. CDR3 nucleotide sequence: TGTGCCAGCAGTTTAGCCAGCGGGGTCTCGGGGGATACGCAGTATTTT. The chain uses TRBV12-3 or TRBV12-4 and TRBJ2-3; 7 bases fit TRBD2. Trimming took 0 bases from V and 6 from J; bases not matched to a gene: 9. The CDR3 sequence is 16 residues long.

This clonotype has more than one count but fewer than ten. The chain recombines TRBV7-8 with TRBJ1-5; D gene uncertain. The CDR3 consists of 15 residues. Germline CDR1 reads SGHVS; CDR2 reads FQNEAQ. Trimming stripped 5 bases from V and 1 base from J, with 12 bases between. CDR3 DNA sequence: TGTGCCAGCAGCCATAGGGTGGGGAGCAATCAGCCCCAGCATTTT. Amino acid sequence: CASSHRVGSNQPQHF.